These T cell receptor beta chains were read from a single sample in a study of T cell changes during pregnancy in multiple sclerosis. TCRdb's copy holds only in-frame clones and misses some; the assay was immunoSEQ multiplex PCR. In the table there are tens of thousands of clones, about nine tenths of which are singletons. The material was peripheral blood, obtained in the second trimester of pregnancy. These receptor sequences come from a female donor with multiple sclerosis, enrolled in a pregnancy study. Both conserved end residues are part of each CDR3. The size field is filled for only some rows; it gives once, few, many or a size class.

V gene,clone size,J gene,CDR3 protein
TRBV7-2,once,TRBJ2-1,CASSPLGGGFYNEQFF
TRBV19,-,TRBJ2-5,CASSIGGRETQYF
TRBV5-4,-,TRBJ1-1,CASSSWDRGQTEAFF
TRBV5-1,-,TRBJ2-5,CASSLAGTGGEETQYF
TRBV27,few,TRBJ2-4,CASTLSGTVKNIQYF
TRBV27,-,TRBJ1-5,CASSSLRVTGDQPQHF
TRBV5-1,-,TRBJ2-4,CASSLGTGKDIQYF
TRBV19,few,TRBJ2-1,CASSIASGYNEQFF
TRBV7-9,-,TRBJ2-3,CASSSGGGSTDTQYF
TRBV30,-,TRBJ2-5,CAWIRLAGVTAQYF
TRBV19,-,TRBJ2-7,CASSQGGARPPYF
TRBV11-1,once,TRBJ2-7,CASSLVQGFYEQYF
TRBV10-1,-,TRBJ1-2,CASSEAGGGYGYTF